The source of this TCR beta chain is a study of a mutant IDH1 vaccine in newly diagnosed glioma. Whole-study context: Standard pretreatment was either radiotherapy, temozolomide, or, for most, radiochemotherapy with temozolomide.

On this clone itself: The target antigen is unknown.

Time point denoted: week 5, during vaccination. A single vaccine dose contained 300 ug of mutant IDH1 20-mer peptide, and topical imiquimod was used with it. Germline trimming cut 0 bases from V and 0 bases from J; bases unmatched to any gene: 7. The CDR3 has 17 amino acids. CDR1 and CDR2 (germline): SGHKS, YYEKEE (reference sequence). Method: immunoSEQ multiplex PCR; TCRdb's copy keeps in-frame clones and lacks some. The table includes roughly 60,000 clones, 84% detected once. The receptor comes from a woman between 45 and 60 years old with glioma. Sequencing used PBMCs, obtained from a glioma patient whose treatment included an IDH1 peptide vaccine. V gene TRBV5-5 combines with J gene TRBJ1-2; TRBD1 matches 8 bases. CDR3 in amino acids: CASSLGFDRGTNYGYTF. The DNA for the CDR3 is TGTGCCAGCAGCTTGGGCTTTGACAGGGGAACTAACTATGGCTACACCTTC. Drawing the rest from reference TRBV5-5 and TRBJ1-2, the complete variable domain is DAGVTQSPTHLIKTRGQQVTLRCSPISGHKSVSWYQQVLGQGPQFIFQYYEKEERGRGNFPDRFSARQFPNYSSELNVNALLLGDSALYLCASSLGFDRGTNYGYTFGSGTRLTVV.